This T cell receptor (beta chain) was identified in a study of cytomegalovirus exposure and HLA in healthy donors. Trimming shortened V by 1 base and J by 0 bases, and 12 bases separated the two germline ends. CDR1 LNHNV and CDR2 YYDKDF come from the germline V gene (reference sequence). This CDR3 is 17 amino acids long. Sequencing used immunoSEQ multiplex PCR; TCRdb keeps in-frame clones, though not all of them. The data contain around 70,000 clones, around 94% of them seen just once; the ten biggest clones take up 1.5% to 1.7%. The sample comprised PBMCs. This TCR derives from a man younger than 30 in good health and CMV-seropositive. This rearrangement joins TRBV15 to TRBJ1-4; D is ambiguous. Here the CDR3 DNA reads TGTGCCACCAGCAGAGGGGGATCGGGAGCAACTAATGAAAAACTGTTTTTT. Residues: CATSRGGSGATNEKLFF. Full variable domain (rest looked up from reference TRBV15 and TRBJ1-4): DAMVIQNPRYQVTQFGKPVTLSCSQTLNHNVMYWYQQKSSQAPKLLFHYYDKDFNNEADTPDNFQSRRPNTSFCFLDIRSPGLGDTAMYLCATSRGGSGATNEKLFFGSGTQLSVL.